This T cell receptor beta chain emerged from a study of CD8 T cells in Susac syndrome. The patients serving as multiple sclerosis controls were treatment-naive. They had stable or active relapsing-remitting disease and fulfilled revised McDonald criteria. In contrast to the negatively isolated CD8+ and CD4+ T cells, TEMRA cells were FACS-enriched. CDR3 length equals 15 residues. Germline V gene lookup returns CDR1 MDHEN and CDR2 SYDVKM. Losses at the gene ends were 2 bases for V and 0 bases for J; bases not matched to a gene: 3. Reverse transcription of roughly 0.5 to 1 ug RNA used random hexamers. Amplification of TCR beta CDR3 used immunoSEQ multiplex PCR across 54 Vbeta and 13 Jbeta. TCRdb re-called the immunoSEQ multiplex PCR reads with MiXCR, one entry per CDR3 protein. The sample has about 210,000 distinct CDR3 sequences, 95% seen once.

Sequenced sample: CD4+ T cells from PBMCs. The V gene is TRBV28, the J gene TRBJ1-1, with TRBD1 matching 7 bases. The sequence came from a human donor with multiple sclerosis. CDR3 coding DNA: TGTGCCAGCAGTTTACGAGACAGGGTGAACACTGAAGCTTTCTTT. The encoded protein is CASSLRDRVNTEAFF.